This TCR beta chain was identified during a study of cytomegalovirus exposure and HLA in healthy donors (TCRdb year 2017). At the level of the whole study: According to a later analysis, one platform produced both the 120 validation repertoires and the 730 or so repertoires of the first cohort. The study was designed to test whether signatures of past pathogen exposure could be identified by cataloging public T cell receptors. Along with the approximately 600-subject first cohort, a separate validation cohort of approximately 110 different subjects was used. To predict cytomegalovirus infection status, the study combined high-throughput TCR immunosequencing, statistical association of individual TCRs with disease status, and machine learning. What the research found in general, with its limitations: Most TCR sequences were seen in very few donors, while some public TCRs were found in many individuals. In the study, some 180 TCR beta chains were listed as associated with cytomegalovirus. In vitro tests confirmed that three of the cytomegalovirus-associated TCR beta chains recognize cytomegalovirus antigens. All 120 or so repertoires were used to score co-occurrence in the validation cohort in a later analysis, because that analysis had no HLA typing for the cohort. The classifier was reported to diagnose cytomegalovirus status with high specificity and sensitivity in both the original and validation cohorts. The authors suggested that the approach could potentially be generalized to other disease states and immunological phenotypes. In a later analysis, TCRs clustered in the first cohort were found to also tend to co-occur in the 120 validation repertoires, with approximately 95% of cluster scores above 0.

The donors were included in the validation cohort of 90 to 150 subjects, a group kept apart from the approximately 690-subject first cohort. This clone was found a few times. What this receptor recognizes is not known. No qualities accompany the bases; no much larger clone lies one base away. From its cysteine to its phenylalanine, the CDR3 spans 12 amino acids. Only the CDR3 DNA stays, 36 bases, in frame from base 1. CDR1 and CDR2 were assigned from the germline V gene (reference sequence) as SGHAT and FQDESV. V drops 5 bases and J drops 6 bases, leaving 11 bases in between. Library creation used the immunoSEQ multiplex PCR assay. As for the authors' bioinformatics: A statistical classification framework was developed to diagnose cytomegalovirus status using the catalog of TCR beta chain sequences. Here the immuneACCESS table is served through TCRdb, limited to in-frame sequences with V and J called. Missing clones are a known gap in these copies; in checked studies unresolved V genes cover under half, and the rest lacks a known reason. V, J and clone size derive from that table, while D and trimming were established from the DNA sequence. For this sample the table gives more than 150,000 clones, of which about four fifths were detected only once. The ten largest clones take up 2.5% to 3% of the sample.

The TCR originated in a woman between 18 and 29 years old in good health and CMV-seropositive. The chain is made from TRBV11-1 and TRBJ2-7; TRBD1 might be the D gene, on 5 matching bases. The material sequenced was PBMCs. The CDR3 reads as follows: CASSDARAEQYF. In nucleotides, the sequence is TGTGCCAGCAGCGACGCCAGGGCCGAGCAGTACTTC. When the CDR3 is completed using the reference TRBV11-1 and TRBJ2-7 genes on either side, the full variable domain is EAEVAQSPRYKITEKSQAVAFWCDPISGHATLYWYRQILGQGPELLVQFQDESVVDDSQLPKDRFSAERLKGVDSTLKIQPAELGDSAMYLCASSDARAEQYFGPGTRLTVT.